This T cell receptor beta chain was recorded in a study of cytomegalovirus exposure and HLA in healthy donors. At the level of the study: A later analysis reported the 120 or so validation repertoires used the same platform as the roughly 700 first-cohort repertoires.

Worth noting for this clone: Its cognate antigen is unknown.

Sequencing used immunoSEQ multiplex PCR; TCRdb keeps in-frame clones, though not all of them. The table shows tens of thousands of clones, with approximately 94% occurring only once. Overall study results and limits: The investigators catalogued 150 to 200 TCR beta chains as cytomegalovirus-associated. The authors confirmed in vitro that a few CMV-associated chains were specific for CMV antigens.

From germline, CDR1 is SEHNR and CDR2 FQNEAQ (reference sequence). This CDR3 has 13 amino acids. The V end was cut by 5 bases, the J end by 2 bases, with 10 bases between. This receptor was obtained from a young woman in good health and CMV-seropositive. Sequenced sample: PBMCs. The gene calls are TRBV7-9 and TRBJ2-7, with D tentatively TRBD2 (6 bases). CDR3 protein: CASSRPGAYEQYF. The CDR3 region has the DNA TGTGCCAGCAGCCGCCCGGGGGCCTACGAGCAGTACTTC.